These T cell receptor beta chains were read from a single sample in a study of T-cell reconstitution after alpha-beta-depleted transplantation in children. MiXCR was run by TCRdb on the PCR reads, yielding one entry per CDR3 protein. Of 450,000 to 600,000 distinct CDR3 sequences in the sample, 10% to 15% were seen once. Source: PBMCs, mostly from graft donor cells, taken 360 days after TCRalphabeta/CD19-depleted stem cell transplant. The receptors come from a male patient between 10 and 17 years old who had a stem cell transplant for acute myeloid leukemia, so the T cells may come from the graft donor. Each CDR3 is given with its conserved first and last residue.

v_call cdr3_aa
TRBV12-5 CASALGRDRGLANTGELFF
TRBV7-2 CASSLPQGLESPLHF
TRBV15 CATSRDPTGIDEQYF
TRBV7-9 CASSLDAGPYEQYF
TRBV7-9 CASSLGPVGETQYF
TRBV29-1 CSTRGGQGTEAFF
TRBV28 CASSLLTRGEQYF
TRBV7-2 CASRLAGDFYEQYF
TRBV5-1 CASSQPRGEQYF
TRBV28 CASSSSGLAGAGEQFF
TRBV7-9 CASSLGLAGHIVKQFF
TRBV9 CASSVTSITNTGELFF
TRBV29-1 CSVEAGASTGELFF
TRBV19 CASSYSRGQYYEQYF
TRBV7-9 CASSLGPLQGTEQYF
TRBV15 CATSRGGGRLSYEQYF
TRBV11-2 CASSLERTRYGLPARNEQFF
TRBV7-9 CASSLADRGLNEQFF
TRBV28 CASSLGLPSRVGELFF
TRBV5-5 CASSQQVGQGQETQYF
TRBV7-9 CASSLADELAGNEQFF
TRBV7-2 CASSREASTFSYEQYF
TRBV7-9 CASSSLGPREETQYF
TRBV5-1 CASSATIDNEQFF
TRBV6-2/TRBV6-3 CASSYSGGAEQYF
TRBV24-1 CATSDYYHGTQYF
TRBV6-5 CASSYSIAGVRNEQFF
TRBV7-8 CASSRRGTSGMTDTQYF
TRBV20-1 CSARPTRDNSPLHF
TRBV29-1 CSVMGVVGTDTQYF
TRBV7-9 CASSLDHYEQYF
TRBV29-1 CSVEGEFSQGALGYTF